The subject of this entry is one T cell receptor beta chain. This sample stems from a study of identical twins. After removal of 0 bases from V and 1 base from J, the junction contained 4 bases not matched to a gene. The CDR3 extends over 15 amino acids. CDR1 and CDR2 (germline): SGHDT, YYEEEE. TCRdb processed the 5' RACE reads anew with MiXCR; each CDR3 protein has one entry. This table holds 350,000 to 450,000 distinct CDR3 sequences, around a sixth found once. The origin of this receptor is a man aged 50-59 years in good health. This chain uses TRBV5-6 with TRBJ2-7; 7 nucleotides match TRBD1. Material: naive T cells sorted from blood. The CDR3 spells CASSLAGTASYEQYF. The CDR3 DNA sequence: TGTGCCAGCAGCTTGGCCGGGACAGCTTCCTACGAGCAGTACTTC. Full variable domain (remainder filled in from reference TRBV5-6 and TRBJ2-7): DAGVTQSPTHLIKTRGQQVTLRCSPKSGHDTVSWYQQALGQGPQFIFQYYEEEERQRGNFPDRFSGHQFPNYSSELNVNALLLGDSALYLCASSLAGTASYEQYFGPGTRLTVT.